One sample yielded the 22 T cell receptor beta chains listed below, sequenced in a study of blood T cell repertoires in COVID-19. Produced via immunoSEQ multiplex PCR; TCRdb's table is partial and in-frame only. The sample contains some 290,000 clones, about nine tenths of which appear only once. Sequencing was done on a sample of PBMCs or T cells enriched from blood (not recorded which). The receptors derive from a woman aged 40 to 50 with acute COVID-19.

The rearrangement joins TRBV24-1 to TRBJ2-1; D is possibly TRBD1 (7 bases). Trimming stripped 1 base from V and 8 bases from J, with 11 bases between. The germline V gene has CDR1 KGHDR and CDR2 SFDVKD. This CDR3 spans 14 amino acids. CDR3: CATSDFGRGDEQFF. In nucleotides, the CDR3 is TGTGCCACCAGTGATTTTGGCAGGGGGGATGAGCAGTTCTTC.

This chain links TRBV4-3 with TRBJ2-1, with D perhaps matching TRBD2 (7 bases). The V end lost 4 bases, the J end lost 0 bases, and 25 bases lay between the germline ends. This CDR3 contains 20 residues. Germline assignment: CDR1 LGHNA and CDR2 YSLEER. The CDR3 sequence: CASSPRGGAGHTTSYNEQFF. The CDR3 DNA sequence: TGCGCCAGCAGCCCCCGTGGGGGAGCGGGACACACGACCTCCTACAATGAGCAGTTCTTC.

The chain links TRBV28 to TRBJ1-2; D uncertain. CDR1 MDHEN and CDR2 SYDVKM come from the germline V gene. The CDR3 has 16 residues. V was cut by 3 bases and J by 6 bases, with 20 bases left in between. Here the CDR3 DNA reads TGTGCCAGCAGTTTCTTTCTGGAGGGTTCGTCTAATGGCTACACCTTC. This translates into CASSFFLEGSSNGYTF.

This chain links TRBV5-1 with TRBJ2-5; 9 bases match TRBD2. The ends lost 0 bases at V and 4 bases at J; junction bases unmatched: 10. This CDR3 has 17 residues. Germline CDR1 reads SGHRS; CDR2 reads YFSETQ. CDR3 in DNA: TGCGCCAGCAGCTTGGGATCTGGCGGGGGGGCCGCAGAGACCCAGTACTTC. Its translation is CASSLGSGGGAAETQYF.

The chain combines TRBV2 with TRBJ1-1; 9 bases are shared with TRBD1. V was pared by 7 bases and J by 2 bases, with 8 bases of the junction left unmatched. Germline loops: CDR1 SNHLY, CDR2 FYNNEI. The CDR3 has 15 amino acids. CDR3 sequence reads: CASNPRTGANTEAFF. The CDR3 DNA follows: TGTGCCAGCAACCCAAGGACAGGGGCCAACACTGAAGCTTTCTTT. The full variable domain, rest sourced from reference TRBV2 and TRBJ1-1, is EPEVTQTPSHQVTQMGQEVILRCVPISNHLYFYWYRQILGQKVEFLVSFYNNEISEKSEIFDDQFSVERPDGSNFTLKIRSTKLEDSAMYFCASNPRTGANTEAFFGQGTRLTVV.

This clone occurred a few times. V usage is TRBV14 and J usage is TRBJ2-7; TRBD1 agrees at 9 bases. Trimming at V came to 1 base and at J to 0 bases, leaving 4 bases not matched to a gene. Germline CDR1 is SGHDN and CDR2 is FVKESK. CDR3 length: 16 residues. CDR3 region: CASSQVGTGNSYEQYF. CDR3 coding DNA: TGTGCCAGCAGCCAAGTCGGGACAGGGAACTCCTACGAGCAGTACTTC.

The rearrangement uses TRBV6-5 and TRBJ1-1; the match to TRBD1 covers 9 bases. This CDR3 is built from 15 residues. J lost 2 bases, V lost 4 bases, and 5 bases had no gene match. Germline values: CDR1 MNHEY, CDR2 SVGAGI. CDR3: CASSSQGALNTEAFF. The DNA of the CDR3 is TGTGCCAGCAGTTCACAGGGGGCGCTTAACACTGAAGCTTTCTTT.

This clone appeared a few times. The V and J genes are TRBV18 and TRBJ1-1; TRBD1 agrees at 12 bases. Germline V gene data show CDR1 as KGHSH and CDR2 as LQKENI. The CDR3 extends over 13 amino acids. The J segment lost 7 bases and the V segment lost 6 bases, leaving 3 bases of the junction unmatched. The CDR3 bases are TGTGCCAGCTCTTGGGACAGGGGGCGTGAAGCTTTCTTT. Its translation: CASSWDRGREAFF.

The V gene is TRBV7-2, the J gene TRBJ2-2; D is undetermined. This CDR3 has 16 residues. CDR1 and CDR2 (germline): SGHTA, FQGNSA. Trimming removed 4 bases at V and 5 bases at J, with 17 bases between. The CDR3 coding sequence is TGTGCCAGCAGCTCCTTAAGAACAGCTCTAACCGGGGAGCTGTTTTTT. It yields the protein CASSSLRTALTGELFF.

The chain is built from TRBV3-1 (or the pseudogene TRBV3-2) and TRBJ2-3; 9 nucleotides line up with TRBD2. CDR1 is LGHDT and CDR2 is YNNKEL in the germline V gene (reference sequence). The CDR3 has 16 residues. J gave up 5 bases and V 3 bases, and 9 bases lay outside the gene matches. The CDR3 nucleotides read TGTGCCAGCAGCCATGATAGACTAGCGGCCGAAGATACGCAGTATTTT. It is translated as CASSHDRLAAEDTQYF.

The chain joins TRBV12-3 or TRBV12-4 to TRBJ1-1, with unresolved D. The ends were cut back, 10 bases at V and 7 bases at J, with 13 bases in the middle. This CDR3 has 11 residues. The CDR3 DNA reads TGTGCCATCCAGACTAGAATTGAAGCTTTCTTT. This encodes CAIQTRIEAFF.

The chain uses TRBV27 and TRBJ2-7, with 8 positions matching TRBD1. V was pared by 5 bases and J by 0 bases, with 12 bases of the junction left unmatched. CDR1 and CDR2 (germline): MNHEY, SMNVEV (reference sequence). The CDR3 contains 17 residues. The CDR3 region is CASSSPGGSKNSYEQYF. The CDR3 DNA is TGTGCCAGCAGTAGTCCAGGGGGCAGTAAAAACTCCTACGAGCAGTACTTC.

This clone was observed once. The chain combines TRBV2 with TRBJ2-1; D perhaps matches TRBD2 (5 bases). V lost 8 bases, J lost 5 bases, and 19 bases lay in between. Germline V gene lookup returns CDR1 SNHLY and CDR2 FYNNEI. The CDR3 covers 15 residues. CDR3 region: CASRNSPGSNNEQFF. In DNA form, the CDR3 reads TGTGCCAGCCGAAATTCTCCGGGATCTAACAATGAGCAGTTCTTC.

This clone was seen a single time. This chain connects TRBV24-1 to TRBJ1-5; 8 bases agree with TRBD1. V lost 4 bases, J lost 4 bases, and 14 bases stayed unmatched. Germline V CDR1 and CDR2: KGHDR, SFDVKD. This CDR3 is built from 18 residues. The chain's CDR3 is CATSESPRRQGANQPQHF. In DNA form, the CDR3 reads TGTGCCACCAGTGAATCGCCCAGGCGGCAGGGGGCAAATCAGCCCCAGCATTTT.

This clone was seen just once. This chain connects TRBV5-5 to TRBJ2-7; D unclear. V shed 0 bases and J shed 4 bases, with 8 bases lying between them. CDR1 and CDR2 (germline): SGHKS, YYEKEE (reference sequence). CDR3 length: 13 residues. CDR3 protein: CASSLGLEYEQYF. The CDR3 DNA reads as TGTGCCAGCAGCTTGGGGCTAGAATACGAGCAGTACTTC.

The V gene is TRBV28, the J gene TRBJ2-2; D not resolved. The CDR3 contains 15 residues. The V gene lost 1 base and the J gene lost 4 bases, with 10 bases spanning the gap. Germline CDR1 reads MDHEN; CDR2 reads SYDVKM. The CDR3 coding sequence is TGTGCCAGCAGTTTATCGTCCCGTCTCACCGGGGAGCTGTTTTTT. Translating gives CASSLSSRLTGELFF.

The gene calls are TRBV6-5 and TRBJ1-1; D gene unclear. The CDR3 sequence is 14 residues long. The germline gives CDR1 MNHEY, CDR2 SVGAGI. V was pared by 7 bases and J by 1 base, with 13 bases between. This CDR3 is CASKEGLRNTEAFF. The CDR3, as DNA: TGTGCCAGCAAGGAAGGACTCCGGAACACTGAAGCTTTCTTT.

This sequence joins TRBV5-3 and TRBJ2-1; 9 positions agree with TRBD2. TRBV5-3 is placed among ORFs of uncertain function. Trimming at V came to 0 bases and at J to 5 bases, leaving 6 bases not matched to a gene. CDR3 length: 16 residues. The CDR3 is CARSLGGTSLNNEQFF. CDR3 bases: TGTGCCAGAAGCTTGGGAGGGACTAGCCTAAACAATGAGCAGTTCTTC.

This clone appeared once. The V call is TRBV28, the J call TRBJ2-7; TRBD1 aligns across 9 bases. Germline V gene data show CDR1 as MDHEN and CDR2 as SYDVKM. The CDR3 length is 14 residues. The ends lost 7 bases at V and 3 bases at J; junction bases unmatched: 7. CDR3 in amino acids: CASTSGTGFYEQYF. CDR3 DNA: TGTGCCAGCACCTCCGGGACAGGGTTCTACGAGCAGTACTTC.

This chain connects TRBV5-8 to TRBJ2-5, with 9 nucleotides matching TRBD1. The CDR3 extends over 15 amino acids. Losses at the gene ends were 4 bases for V and 5 bases for J; bases not matched to a gene: 9. Per germline, CDR1 SGHTS and CDR2 YDEGEE. Here the CDR3 DNA reads TGTGCCAGCAGCCCAGACACAGGGGGCATGGAGACCCAGTACTTC. Encoded protein: CASSPDTGGMETQYF.

The V call is TRBV27, the J call TRBJ2-7; 7 nucleotides agree with TRBD1. The CDR3 totals 15 residues. The trim removed 6 bases at V and 0 bases at J, leaving 8 bases unmatched. Per the germline V gene, CDR1 is MNHEY and CDR2 is SMNVEV (reference sequence). The CDR3 protein is CASRKGQSPSYEQYF. The DNA for the CDR3 is TGTGCCAGCAGGAAGGGACAGTCTCCCTCCTACGAGCAGTACTTC.

This clone was observed a few times. The J gene is TRBJ1-5, the V gene TRBV28; D not resolved. V was trimmed by 3 bases and J by 3 bases, leaving 15 bases between them. This CDR3 contains 16 residues. Germline-derived CDR1 and CDR2 are MDHEN and SYDVKM. The CDR3 coding sequence is TGTGCCAGCAGTTTCGGGGAATACGTCTTCAATCAGCCCCAGCATTTT. It translates to CASSFGEYVFNQPQHF.